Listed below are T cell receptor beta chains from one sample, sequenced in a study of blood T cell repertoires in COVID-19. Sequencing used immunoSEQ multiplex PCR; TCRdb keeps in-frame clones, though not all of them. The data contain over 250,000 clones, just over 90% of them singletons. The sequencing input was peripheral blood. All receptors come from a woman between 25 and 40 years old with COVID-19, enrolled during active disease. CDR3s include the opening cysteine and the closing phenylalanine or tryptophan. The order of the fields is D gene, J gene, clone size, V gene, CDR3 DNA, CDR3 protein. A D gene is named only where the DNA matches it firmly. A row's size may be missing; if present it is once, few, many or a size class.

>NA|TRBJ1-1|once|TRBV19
TGTGCCAGTAGGTCAGGGGAGACGAACACTGAAGCTTTCTTT
CASRSGETNTEAFF
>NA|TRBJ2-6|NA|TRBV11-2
TGTGCCAGCAGCTCCCACCCCTATTCGCAGGGCCCCGGGGCCAACGTCCTGACTTTC
CASSSHPYSQGPGANVLTF
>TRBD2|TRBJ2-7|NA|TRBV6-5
TGTGCCACCAAGACTAGCGGGACCTACGAGCAGTACTTC
CATKTSGTYEQYF
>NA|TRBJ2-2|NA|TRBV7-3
TGTGCCAGCAGCCCCGCCCCAGGGGTCACCGGGGAGCTGTTTTTT
CASSPAPGVTGELFF
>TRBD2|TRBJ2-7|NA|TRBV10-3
TGTGCCATCAGTAACCAGCGGGATACCTACGAGCAGTACTTC
CAISNQRDTYEQYF
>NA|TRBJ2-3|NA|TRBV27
TGTGCCAGCAGTTCCCTATTCACAGATACGCAGTATTTT
CASSSLFTDTQYF
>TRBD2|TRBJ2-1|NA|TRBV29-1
TGCAGCGTTGGGCGGGAGGGCACCTACAATGAGCAGTTCTTC
CSVGREGTYNEQFF
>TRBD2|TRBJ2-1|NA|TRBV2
TGTGCCAGCAGTGCAGTCGGACTAGCGGCGAACAATGAGCAGTTCTTC
CASSAVGLAANNEQFF
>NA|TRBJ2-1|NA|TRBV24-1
TGTGCCACCAGTGATGGGGGACAATCCTCCTACAATGAGCAGTTCTTC
CATSDGGQSSYNEQFF
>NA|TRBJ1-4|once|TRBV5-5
TGTGCCAGCAGCTCTGCAGGTGATCTTAATGAAAAACTGTTTTTT
CASSSAGDLNEKLFF
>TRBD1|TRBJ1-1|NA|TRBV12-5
TGTGCTAGTGGTTCAGGGACAGGGGACACTGAAGCTTTCTTT
CASGSGTGDTEAFF
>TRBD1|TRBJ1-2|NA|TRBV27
TGTGCGGTTAGGACAGGGGGCCAGGATATCTATGGCTACACCTTC
CAVRTGGQDIYGYTF
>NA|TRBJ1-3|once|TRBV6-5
TGTGCCACCCGTTCGAGCGGGAACTCTGGAAACACCATATATTTT
CATRSSGNSGNTIYF
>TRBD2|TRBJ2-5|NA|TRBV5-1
TGCGCCAGCAGCTGGGGGACTAGCGGCCAAGAGACCCAGTACTTC
CASSWGTSGQETQYF
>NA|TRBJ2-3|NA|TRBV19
TGTGCCAGTAGTAGCGGCGAGGCCTACAGCACAGATACGCAGTATTTT
CASSSGEAYSTDTQYF
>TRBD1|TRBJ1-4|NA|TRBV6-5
TGTGCCAGCAGTTCCGCAGGGGGCGGTAATGAAAAACTGTTTTTT
CASSSAGGGNEKLFF
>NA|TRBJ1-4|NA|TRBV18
TGTGCCAGCTCAGGGGCGGAGGGCCAAGAAAAACTGTTTTTT
CASSGAEGQEKLFF
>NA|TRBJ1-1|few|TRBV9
TGTGCCAGCAGCCTCCAGATGAACACTGAAGCTTTCTTT
CASSLQMNTEAFF
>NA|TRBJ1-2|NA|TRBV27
TGTGCCAGCAGTTTAGGACATAGCTATGGCTACACCTTC
CASSLGHSYGYTF